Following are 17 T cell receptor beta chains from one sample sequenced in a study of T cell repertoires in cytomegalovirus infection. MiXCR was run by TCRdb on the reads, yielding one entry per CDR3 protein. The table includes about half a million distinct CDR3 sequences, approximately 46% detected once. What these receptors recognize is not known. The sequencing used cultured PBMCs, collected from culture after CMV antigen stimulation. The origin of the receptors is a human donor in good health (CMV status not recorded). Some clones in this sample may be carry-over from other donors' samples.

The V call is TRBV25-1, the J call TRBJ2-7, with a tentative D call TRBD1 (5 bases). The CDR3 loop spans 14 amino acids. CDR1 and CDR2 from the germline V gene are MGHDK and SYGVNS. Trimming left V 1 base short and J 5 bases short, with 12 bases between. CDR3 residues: CASSEWGPADEQYF. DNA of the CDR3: TGTGCCAGCAGTGAATGGGGCCCGGCCGACGAGCAGTACTTC.

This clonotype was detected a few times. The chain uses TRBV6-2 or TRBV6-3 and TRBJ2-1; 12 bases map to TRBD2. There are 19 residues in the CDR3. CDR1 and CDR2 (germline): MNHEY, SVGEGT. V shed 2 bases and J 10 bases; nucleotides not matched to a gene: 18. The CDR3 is CASSYPQVRRGTSGFEQFF. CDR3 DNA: TGTGCCAGCAGTTACCCCCAGGTGAGAAGAGGGACTAGCGGGTTCGAGCAGTTCTTC.

CDR3: CASSARGTGNTIYF. The CDR3 DNA reads as TGTGCCAGCAGTGCCCGGGGAACTGGAAACACCATATATTTT. This chain uses TRBV27 with TRBJ1-3; D not resolved. Germline-derived CDR1 and CDR2 are MNHEY and SMNVEV (reference sequence). V was trimmed by 5 bases and J by 2 bases, leaving 10 bases between them. This CDR3 has 14 amino acids.

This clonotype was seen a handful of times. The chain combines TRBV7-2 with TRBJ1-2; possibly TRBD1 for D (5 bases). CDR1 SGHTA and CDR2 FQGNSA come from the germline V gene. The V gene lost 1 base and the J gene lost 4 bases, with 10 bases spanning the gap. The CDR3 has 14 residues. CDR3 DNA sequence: TGTGCCAGCAGCTTAGTACCGGGGACCTATGGCTACACCTTC. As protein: CASSLVPGTYGYTF.

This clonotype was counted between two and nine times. CDR3 region: CASSLGAGDNTDTQYF. As DNA, the CDR3 is TGTGCCAGCAGCCTGGGGGCGGGGGACAACACAGATACGCAGTATTTT. V gene TRBV5-5 combines with J gene TRBJ2-3; possible D gene TRBD2, 7 bases. V lost 4 bases and J lost 2, with 17 bases in between. Germline CDR1 and CDR2: SGHKS and YYEKEE (reference sequence). CDR3 size: 16 residues.

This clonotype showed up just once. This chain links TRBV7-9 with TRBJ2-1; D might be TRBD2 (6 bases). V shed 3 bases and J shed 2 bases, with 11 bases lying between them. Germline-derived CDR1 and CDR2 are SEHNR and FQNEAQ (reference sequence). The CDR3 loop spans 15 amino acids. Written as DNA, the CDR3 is TGTGCCAGCAGCTTGGTGCTAGCGCCCTACAATGAGCAGTTCTTC. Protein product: CASSLVLAPYNEQFF. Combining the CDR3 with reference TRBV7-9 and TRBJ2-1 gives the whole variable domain DTGVSQNPRHKITKRGQNVTFRCDPISEHNRLYWYRQTLGQGPEFLTYFQNEAQLEKSRLLSDRFSAERPKGSFSTLEIQRTEQGDSAMYLCASSLVLAPYNEQFFGPGTRLTVL.

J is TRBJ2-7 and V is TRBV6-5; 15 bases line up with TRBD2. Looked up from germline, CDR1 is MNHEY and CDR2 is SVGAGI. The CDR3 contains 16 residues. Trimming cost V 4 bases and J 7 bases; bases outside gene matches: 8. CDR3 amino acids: CASSSWTSGRAGEQYF. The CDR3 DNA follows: TGTGCCAGCAGTTCCTGGACTAGCGGGAGGGCCGGTGAGCAGTACTTC.

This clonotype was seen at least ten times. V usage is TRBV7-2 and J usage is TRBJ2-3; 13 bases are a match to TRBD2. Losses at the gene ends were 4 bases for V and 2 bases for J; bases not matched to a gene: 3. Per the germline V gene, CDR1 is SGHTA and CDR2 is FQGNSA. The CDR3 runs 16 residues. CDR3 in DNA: TGTGCCAGCAGCTCGGGACTAGCGGGGATCACAGATACGCAGTATTTT. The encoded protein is CASSSGLAGITDTQYF.

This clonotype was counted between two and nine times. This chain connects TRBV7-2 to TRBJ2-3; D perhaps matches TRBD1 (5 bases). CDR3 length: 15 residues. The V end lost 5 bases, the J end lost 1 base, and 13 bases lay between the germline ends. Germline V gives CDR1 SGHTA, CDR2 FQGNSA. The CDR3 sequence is CASSAVGQGTDTQYF. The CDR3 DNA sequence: TGTGCCAGCAGCGCGGTGGGGCAGGGCACAGATACGCAGTATTTT. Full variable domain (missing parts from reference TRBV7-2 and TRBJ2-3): GAGVSQSPSNKVTEKGKDVELRCDPISGHTALYWYRQSLGQGLEFLIYFQGNSAPDKSGLPSDRFSAERTGGSVSTLTIQRTQQEDSAVYLCASSAVGQGTDTQYFGPGTRLTVL.

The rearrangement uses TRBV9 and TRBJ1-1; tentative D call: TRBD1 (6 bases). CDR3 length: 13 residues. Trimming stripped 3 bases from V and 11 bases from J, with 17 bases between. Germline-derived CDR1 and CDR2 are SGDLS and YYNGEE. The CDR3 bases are TGTGCCAGCAGCGGAACAGACGGGACAAAGGCTTTCTTT. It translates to CASSGTDGTKAFF.

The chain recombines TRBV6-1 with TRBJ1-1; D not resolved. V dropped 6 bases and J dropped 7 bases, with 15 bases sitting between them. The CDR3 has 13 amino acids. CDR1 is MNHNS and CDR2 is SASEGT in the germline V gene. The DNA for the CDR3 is TGTGCCAGCAGGAGGGATAGACGCAGTGAAGCTTTCTTT. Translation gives CASRRDRRSEAFF.

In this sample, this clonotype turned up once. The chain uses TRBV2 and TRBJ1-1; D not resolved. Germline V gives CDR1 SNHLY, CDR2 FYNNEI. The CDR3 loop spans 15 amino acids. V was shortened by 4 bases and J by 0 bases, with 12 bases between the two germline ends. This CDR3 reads CASSVEPTMNTEAFF. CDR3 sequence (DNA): TGTGCCAGCAGTGTAGAGCCTACTATGAACACTGAAGCTTTCTTT.

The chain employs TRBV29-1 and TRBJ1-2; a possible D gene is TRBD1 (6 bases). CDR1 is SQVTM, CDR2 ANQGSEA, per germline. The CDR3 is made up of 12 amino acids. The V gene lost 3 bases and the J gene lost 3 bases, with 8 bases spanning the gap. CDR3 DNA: TGCAGCGTTGAGACAGGTGACTATGGCTACACCTTC. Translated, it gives CSVETGDYGYTF.

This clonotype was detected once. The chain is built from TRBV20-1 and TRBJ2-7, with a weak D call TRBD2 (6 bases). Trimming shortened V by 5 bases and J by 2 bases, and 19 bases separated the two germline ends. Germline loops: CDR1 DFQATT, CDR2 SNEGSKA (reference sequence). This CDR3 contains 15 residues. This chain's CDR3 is CSAEGSSGRPYEQYF. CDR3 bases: TGCAGTGCTGAGGGGTCGAGCGGGCGTCCCTACGAGCAGTACTTC.

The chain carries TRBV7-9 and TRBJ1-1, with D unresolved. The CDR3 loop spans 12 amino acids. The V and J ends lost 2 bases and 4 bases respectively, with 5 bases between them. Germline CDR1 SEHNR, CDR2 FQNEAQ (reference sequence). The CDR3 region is CASSLISTEAFF. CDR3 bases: TGTGCCAGCAGCTTAATTTCCACTGAAGCTTTCTTT.

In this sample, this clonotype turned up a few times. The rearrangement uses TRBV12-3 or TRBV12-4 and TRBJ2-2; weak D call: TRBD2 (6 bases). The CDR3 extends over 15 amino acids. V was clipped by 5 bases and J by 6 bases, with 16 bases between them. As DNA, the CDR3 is TGTGCCAGCAGTCCGGGGACTGAGATAGCCGGGGAGCTGTTTTTT. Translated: CASSPGTEIAGELFF.

CDR3 sequence reads: CASSLWTSPFGGELFF. The CDR3 coding sequence is TGTGCCAGCAGCTTATGGACTAGCCCCTTCGGAGGGGAGCTGTTTTTT. The chain joins TRBV7-2 to TRBJ2-2, with TRBD2 matching 8 bases. This CDR3 region has 16 residues. CDR1 and CDR2 (germline): SGHTA, FQGNSA. V gave up 2 bases and J gave up 8 bases; unmatched junction bases: 10.